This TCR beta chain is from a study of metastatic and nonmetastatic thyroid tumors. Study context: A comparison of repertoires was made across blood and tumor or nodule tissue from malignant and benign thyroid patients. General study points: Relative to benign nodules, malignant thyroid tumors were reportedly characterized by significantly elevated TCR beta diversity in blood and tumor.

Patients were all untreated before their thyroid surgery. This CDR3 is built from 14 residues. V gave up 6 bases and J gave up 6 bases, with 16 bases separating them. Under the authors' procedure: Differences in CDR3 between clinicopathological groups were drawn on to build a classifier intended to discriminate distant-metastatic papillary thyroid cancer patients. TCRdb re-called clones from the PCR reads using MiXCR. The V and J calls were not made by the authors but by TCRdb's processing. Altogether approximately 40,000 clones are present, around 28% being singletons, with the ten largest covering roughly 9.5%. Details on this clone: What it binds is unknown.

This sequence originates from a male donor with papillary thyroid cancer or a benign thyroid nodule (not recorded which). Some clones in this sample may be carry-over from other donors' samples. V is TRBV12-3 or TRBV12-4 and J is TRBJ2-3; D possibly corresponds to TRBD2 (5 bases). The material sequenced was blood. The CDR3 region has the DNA TGTGCCAGCAGAACCCGGGGTTTCATGGATACGCAGTATTTT. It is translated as CASRTRGFMDTQYF.